This T cell receptor beta chain was identified in a study of T cell responses to AZD1222 COVID-19 vaccine. The method was immunoSEQ multiplex PCR; TCRdb's version includes in-frame clones alone and lacks a portion of them. The data contain tens of thousands of clones, roughly 80% of them singletons. Trimming cost V 6 bases and J 5 bases, with 11 bases left between them. The CDR3 contains 13 residues. CDR1 and CDR2 (germline): MDHEN, SYDVKM. The chain recombines TRBV28 with TRBJ1-5; D call uncertain. The receptor's source is an adult who received the AZD1222 COVID-19 vaccine. Sequencing used peripheral blood, obtained 28 days after the second AZD1222 dose. This chain's CDR3 is CASRWRRDQPQHF. The CDR3 DNA is TGTGCCAGCAGGTGGCGGCGAGATCAGCCCCAGCATTTT.